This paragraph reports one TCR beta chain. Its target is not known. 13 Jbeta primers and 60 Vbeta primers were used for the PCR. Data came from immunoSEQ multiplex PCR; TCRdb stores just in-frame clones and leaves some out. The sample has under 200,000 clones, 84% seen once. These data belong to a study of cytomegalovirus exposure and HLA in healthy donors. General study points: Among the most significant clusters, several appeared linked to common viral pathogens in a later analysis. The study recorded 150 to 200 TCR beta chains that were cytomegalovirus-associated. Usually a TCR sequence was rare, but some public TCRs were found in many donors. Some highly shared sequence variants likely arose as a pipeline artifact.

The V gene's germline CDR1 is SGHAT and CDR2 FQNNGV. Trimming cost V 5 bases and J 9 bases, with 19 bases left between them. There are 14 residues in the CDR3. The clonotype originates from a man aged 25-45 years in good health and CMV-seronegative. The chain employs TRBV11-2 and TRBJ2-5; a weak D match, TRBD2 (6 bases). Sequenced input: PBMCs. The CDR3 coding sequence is TGTGCCAGCAGCCCTCGGGGGAACCTCTGGGCCCAGTACTTC. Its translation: CASSPRGNLWAQYF.